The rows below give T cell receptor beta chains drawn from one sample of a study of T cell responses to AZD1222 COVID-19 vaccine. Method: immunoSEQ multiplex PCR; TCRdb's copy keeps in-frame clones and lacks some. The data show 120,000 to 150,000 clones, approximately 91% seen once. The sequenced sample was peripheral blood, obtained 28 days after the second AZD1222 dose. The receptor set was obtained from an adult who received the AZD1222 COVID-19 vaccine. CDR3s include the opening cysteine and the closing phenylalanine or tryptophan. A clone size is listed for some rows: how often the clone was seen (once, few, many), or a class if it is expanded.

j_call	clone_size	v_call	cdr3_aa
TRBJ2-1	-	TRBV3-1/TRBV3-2	CASSQDGGGGPYNEQFF
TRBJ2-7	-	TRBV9	CASSSGQVGGEQYF
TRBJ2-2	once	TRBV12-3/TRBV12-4	CASSTVNTGELFF
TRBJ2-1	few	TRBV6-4	CASSESSEQGKQFF
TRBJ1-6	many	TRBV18	CATAQGFDNSPLHF
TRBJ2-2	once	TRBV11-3	CASSLTGGTGELFF
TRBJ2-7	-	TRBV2	CASNRDRGEQYF
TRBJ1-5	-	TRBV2	CASSEEGTDNQPQHF
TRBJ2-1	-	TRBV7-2	CASSLVSYNEQFF
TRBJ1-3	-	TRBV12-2	CASRTRGPLSGNTIYF
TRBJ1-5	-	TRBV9	CASSAGQAEQPQHF
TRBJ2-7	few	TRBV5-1	CASSPDGGTYEQYF
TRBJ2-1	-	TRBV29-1	CSVSGQGKNEQFF
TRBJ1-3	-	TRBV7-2	CASSFDRHYGNTIYF
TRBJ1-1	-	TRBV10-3	CAISDQVLTEAFF
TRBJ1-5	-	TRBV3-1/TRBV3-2	CASSPSSTNQPQHF
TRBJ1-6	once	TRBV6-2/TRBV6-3	CASSYSFGDSPLHF
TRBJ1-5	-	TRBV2	CASSEAGAKGYQPQHF
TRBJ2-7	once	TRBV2	CASSEAGRDYEQYF
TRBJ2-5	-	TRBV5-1	CASSFGTGTDQETQYF
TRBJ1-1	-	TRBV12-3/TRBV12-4	CASRLKGGTEAFF
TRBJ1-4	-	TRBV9	CASSVGTGVEKLFF
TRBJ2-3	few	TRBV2	CASSEGGGTDTQYF
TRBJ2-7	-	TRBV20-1	CSASGTDSGEQYF
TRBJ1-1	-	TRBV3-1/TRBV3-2	CASSQGPGKAFF
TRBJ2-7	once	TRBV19	CASSAKVVAGDISVYEQYF
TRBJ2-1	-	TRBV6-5	CASSKTSGDHNEQFF
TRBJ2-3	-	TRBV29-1	CSVDASHTQYF
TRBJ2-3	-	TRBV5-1	CASSLGSSGTPVITDTQYF
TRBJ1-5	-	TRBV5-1	CASSLQGGDVWPQHF
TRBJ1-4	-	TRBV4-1	CASSHPYEKLFF
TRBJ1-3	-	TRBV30	CAWTRRQGNTIYF
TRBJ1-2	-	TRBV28	CASSPYIQGGGYTF
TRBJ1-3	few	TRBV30	CAWTATLSGNTIYF
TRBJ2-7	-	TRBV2	CASSEVAGPYEQYF
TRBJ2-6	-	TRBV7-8	CASSSYRAPGANVLTF
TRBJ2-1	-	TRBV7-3	CASSFRPTRGNEQFF